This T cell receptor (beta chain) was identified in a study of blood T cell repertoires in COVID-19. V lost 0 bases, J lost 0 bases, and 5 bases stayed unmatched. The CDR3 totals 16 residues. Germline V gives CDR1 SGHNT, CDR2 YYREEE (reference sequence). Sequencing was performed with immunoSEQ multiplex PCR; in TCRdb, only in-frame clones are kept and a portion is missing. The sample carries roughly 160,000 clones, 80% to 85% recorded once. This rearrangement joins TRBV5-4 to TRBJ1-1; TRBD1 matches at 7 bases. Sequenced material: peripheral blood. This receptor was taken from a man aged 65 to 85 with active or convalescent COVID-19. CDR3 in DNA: TGTGCCAGCAGCTTGGGGACAGGTGCGATGAACACTGAAGCTTTCTTT. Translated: CASSLGTGAMNTEAFF. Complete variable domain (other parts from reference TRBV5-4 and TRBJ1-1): ETGVTQSPTHLIKTRGQQVTLRCSSQSGHNTVSWYQQALGQGPQFIFQYYREEENGRGNFPPRFSGLQFPNYSSELNVNALELDDSALYLCASSLGTGAMNTEAFFGQGTRLTVV.